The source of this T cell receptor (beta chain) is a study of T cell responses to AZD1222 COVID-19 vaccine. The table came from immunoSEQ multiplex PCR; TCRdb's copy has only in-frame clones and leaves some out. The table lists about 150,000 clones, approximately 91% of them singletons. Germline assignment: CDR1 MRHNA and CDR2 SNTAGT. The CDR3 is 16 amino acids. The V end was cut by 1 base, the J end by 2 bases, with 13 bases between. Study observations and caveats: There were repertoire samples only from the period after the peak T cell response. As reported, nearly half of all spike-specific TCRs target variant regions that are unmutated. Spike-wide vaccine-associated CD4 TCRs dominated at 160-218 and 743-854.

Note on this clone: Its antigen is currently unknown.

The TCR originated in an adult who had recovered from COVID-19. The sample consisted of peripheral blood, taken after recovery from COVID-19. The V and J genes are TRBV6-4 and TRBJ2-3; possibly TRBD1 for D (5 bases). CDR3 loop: CASSDLPGSSTDTQYF. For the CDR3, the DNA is TGTGCCAGCAGTGACTTACCAGGGTCATCCACAGATACGCAGTATTTT.